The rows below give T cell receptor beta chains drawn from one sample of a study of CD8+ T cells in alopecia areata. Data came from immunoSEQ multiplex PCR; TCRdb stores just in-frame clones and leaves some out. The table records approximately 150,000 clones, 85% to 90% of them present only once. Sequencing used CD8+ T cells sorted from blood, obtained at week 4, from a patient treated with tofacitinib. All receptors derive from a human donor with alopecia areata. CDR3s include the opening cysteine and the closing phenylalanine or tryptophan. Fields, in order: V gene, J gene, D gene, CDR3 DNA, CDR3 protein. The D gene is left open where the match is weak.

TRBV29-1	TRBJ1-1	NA	TGCAGCGTTACCTATGATGGAACTGAAGCTTTCTTT	CSVTYDGTEAFF
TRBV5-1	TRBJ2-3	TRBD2	TGCGCCAGCAGGACTAGCGGGATCAAAGTCGCAGATACGCAGTATTTT	CASRTSGIKVADTQYF
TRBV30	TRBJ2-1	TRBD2	TGTGCCTGGAGTGGGGTAGCTAGCGGGTATTACAATGAGCAGTTCTTC	CAWSGVASGYYNEQFF
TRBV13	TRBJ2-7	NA	TGTGCCAGCACCCTCCGGGACGAGCAGTACTTC	CASTLRDEQYF
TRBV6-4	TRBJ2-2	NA	TGTGCCAGCAGTCCAGGGCGGGGCCCCACCGGGGAGCTGTTTTTT	CASSPGRGPTGELFF
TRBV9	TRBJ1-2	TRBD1	TGTGCCAGCAGCGTAACTTCATTGGGGGACAGGGGATTCTATGGCTACACCTTC	CASSVTSLGDRGFYGYTF
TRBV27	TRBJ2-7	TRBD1	TGTGCCAGCAGTTTATGGGCAGGGGGAACTAACGAGCAGTACTTC	CASSLWAGGTNEQYF
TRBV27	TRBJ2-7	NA	TGTGCCACCTCCCTTTTGGGGGACGAGCAGTACTTC	CATSLLGDEQYF
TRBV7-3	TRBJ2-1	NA	TGTGCCAGCAGCTTAGTAATAGCGTCCTACAATGAGCAGTTCTTC	CASSLVIASYNEQFF
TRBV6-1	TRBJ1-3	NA	TGTGCCAGCAGTGAGTGGCAAAGCTCTGGAAACACCATATATTTT	CASSEWQSSGNTIYF
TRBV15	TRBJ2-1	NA	TGTGCCACCAGCAGAGAAAACCGAGGGAATGAGCAGTTCTTC	CATSRENRGNEQFF
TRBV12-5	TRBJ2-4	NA	TGTGCTAGTGGTTTGGTACGGGAGAAAATAGCCAAAAACATTCAGTACTTC	CASGLVREKIAKNIQYF
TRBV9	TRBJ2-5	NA	TGTGCCAGCAGCGTAGAGGGAGAAACGGAGACCCAGTACTTC	CASSVEGETETQYF
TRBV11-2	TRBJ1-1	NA	TGTGCCAGCAGCCAACTAGCGCGGGGGGCCACTTTT	CASSQLARGATF
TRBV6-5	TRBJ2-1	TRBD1	TGTGCCAGCGGGACCACAGGGGTTGGTGAGCAGTTCTTC	CASGTTGVGEQFF
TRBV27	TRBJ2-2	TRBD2	TGTGCCAGCAGTTTAGGCATTGGCGGGGAGGGAACCGGGGAGCTGTTTTTT	CASSLGIGGEGTGELFF
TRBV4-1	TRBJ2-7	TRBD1	TGCGCCAGCAGCCAAGAGGGCAGGGGGCAGTACGAGCAGTACTTC	CASSQEGRGQYEQYF
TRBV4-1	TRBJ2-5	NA	TGCGCCAGCAGCCAGCCGGGACTCTCGGAGACCCAGTACTTC	CASSQPGLSETQYF
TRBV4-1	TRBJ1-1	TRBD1	TGCGCCAGCAGCCCCGGACAGGGGAAAACGAGGACTGAAGCTTTCTTT	CASSPGQGKTRTEAFF
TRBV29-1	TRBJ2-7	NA	TGCAGCGTTCCCGGGACGGCCTCCTACGAGCAGTACTTC	CSVPGTASYEQYF
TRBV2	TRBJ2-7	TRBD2	TGTGCCAGCAGTGAACTAGCGGGGACCTTAGGGCAGTACTTC	CASSELAGTLGQYF
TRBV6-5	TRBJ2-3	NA	TGTGCCAGCAAAGAGGGTAGCGGCGGCCCAGATACGCAGTATTTT	CASKEGSGGPDTQYF
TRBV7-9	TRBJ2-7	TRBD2	TGTGCCAGCACCCCCCCGGGAGGGCCGAGCTCCTACGAGCAGTACTTC	CASTPPGGPSSYEQYF
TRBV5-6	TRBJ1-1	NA	TGTGCCAGCAGCTTTGGGAACACTGAAGCTTTCTTT	CASSFGNTEAFF
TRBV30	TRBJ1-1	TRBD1	TGTGCCTGGTCGTCCGACAGGGCCAATGAAGCTTTCTTT	CAWSSDRANEAFF
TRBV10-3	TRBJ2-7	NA	TGTGCCACAACCCCCGGGGAGGGGGCTTTCTACGAGCAGTACTTC	CATTPGEGAFYEQYF
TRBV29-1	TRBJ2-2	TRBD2	TGCAGCGTTGAATGGCTAGCGGGGGACACCGGGGAGCTGTTTTTT	CSVEWLAGDTGELFF
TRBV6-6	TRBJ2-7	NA	TGTGCCAGCGGCTCAATCTACGCGGAGCAGTACTTC	CASGSIYAEQYF
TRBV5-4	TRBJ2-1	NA	TGTGCCAGCAGCCCCGAGGGGTCCAATGAGCAGTTCTTC	CASSPEGSNEQFF
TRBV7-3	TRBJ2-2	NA	TGTGCCAGCAGCCCAGAAGCGAACACCGGGGAGCTGTTTTTT	CASSPEANTGELFF
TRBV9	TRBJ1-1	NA	TGTGCCAGCAGCCAGGGGCAGGGTGAAGCTTTCTTT	CASSQGQGEAFF
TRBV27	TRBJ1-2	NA	TGTGCCAGCAGTTCGGGACCGGTGAGTGGCTACACCTTC	CASSSGPVSGYTF